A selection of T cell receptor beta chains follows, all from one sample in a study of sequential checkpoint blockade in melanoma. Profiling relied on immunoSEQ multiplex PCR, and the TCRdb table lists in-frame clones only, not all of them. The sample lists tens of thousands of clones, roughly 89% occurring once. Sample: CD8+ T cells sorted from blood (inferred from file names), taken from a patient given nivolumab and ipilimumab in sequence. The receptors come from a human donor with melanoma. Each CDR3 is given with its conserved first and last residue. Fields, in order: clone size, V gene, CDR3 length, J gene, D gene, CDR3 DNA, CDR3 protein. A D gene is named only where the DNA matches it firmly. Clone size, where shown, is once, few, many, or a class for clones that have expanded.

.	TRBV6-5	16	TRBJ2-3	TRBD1	TGTGCCAGCAGTTACTCGACAGGGGGCGGCGCAGATACGCAGTATTTT	CASSYSTGGGADTQYF
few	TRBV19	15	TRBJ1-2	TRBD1	TGTGCCAGTAGTCAAACGGGACAGGGCCCCTATGGCTACACCTTC	CASSQTGQGPYGYTF
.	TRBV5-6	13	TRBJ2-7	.	TGTGCCAGCAGCTTGGGGACAGTCTACGAGCAGTACTTC	CASSLGTVYEQYF
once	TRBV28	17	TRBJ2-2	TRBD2	TGTGCCAGCAGTTTCTTACCCGGGACTAGCGGGGCCGGGGAGCTGTTTTTT	CASSFLPGTSGAGELFF
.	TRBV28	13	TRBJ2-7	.	TGTGCCAGCAGGTCGGGAGATGGCTACGAGCAGTACTTC	CASRSGDGYEQYF
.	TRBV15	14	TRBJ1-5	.	TGTGCCACCAGCAGAGTAGAGGTGAATCAGCCCCAGCATTTT	CATSRVEVNQPQHF
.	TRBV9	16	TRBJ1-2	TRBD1	TGTGCCAGCAGCGTTGGGACAGGGGGCCCCCCCTATGGCTACACCTTC	CASSVGTGGPPYGYTF
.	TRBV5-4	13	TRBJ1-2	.	TGTGCCAGCAGCTTGAGAGGGTTCTATGGCTACACCTTC	CASSLRGFYGYTF
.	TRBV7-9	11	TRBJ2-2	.	TGTGCCAGCAGCTCCCCCTGGGAGCTGTTTTTT	CASSSPWELFF
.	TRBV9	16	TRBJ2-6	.	TGTGCCAGCAGCGTAGCGAGGGCGAGTGGGGCCAACGTCCTGACTTTC	CASSVARASGANVLTF
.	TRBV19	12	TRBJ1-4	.	TGTGCCAGTAGTCCGGGTAATGAAAAACTGTTTTTT	CASSPGNEKLFF
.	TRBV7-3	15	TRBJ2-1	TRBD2	TGTGCCAGCAGCTTATCGGGACTACCAAACAATGAGCAGTTCTTC	CASSLSGLPNNEQFF
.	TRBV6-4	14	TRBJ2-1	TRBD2	TGTGCCAGCAGTGGGACTAGCGGGGGGGATGAGCAGTTCTTC	CASSGTSGGDEQFF
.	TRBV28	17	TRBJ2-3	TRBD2	TGTGCCAGCAGTTTCGGGACTAGCGGTTTTAGCACAGATACGCAGTATTTT	CASSFGTSGFSTDTQYF
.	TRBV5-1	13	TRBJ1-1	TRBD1	TGCGCCAGCAGCTTGGGGGGACAGATTGAAGCTTTCTTT	CASSLGGQIEAFF
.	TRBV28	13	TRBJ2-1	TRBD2	TGTGCCAGCAAGCCACCGGGGGGGCTCTGGCAGTTCTTC	CASKPPGGLWQFF
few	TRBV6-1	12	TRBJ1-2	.	TGTGCCAGCAGAGGACAGAACTATGGCTACACCTTC	CASRGQNYGYTF
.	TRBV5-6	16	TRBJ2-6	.	TGTGCCAGCAGCTTTTCGACAGTCCCAGGAGCCAACGTCCTGACTTTC	CASSFSTVPGANVLTF
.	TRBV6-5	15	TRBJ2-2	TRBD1	TGTGCCAGCAGTTCGTACCAGGGGGCCGGCGGGGAGCTGTTTTTT	CASSSYQGAGGELFF
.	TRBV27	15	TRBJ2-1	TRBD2	TGTGCCTGCAAGGGACTAGGAAGCTCCTACAATGAGCAGTTCTTC	CACKGLGSSYNEQFF
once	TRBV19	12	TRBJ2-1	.	TGTGCCACCACTCCAGGGTACAATGAGCAGTTCTTC	CATTPGYNEQFF
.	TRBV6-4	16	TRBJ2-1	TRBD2	TGTGCCAGCAGTGAAGGCCGGACTAGCGGCGTAAATGAGCAGTTCTTC	CASSEGRTSGVNEQFF
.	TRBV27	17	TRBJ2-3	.	TGTGCCAGCAGTTTATCGGTGGGCTCAGTTAGCACAGATACGCAGTATTTT	CASSLSVGSVSTDTQYF
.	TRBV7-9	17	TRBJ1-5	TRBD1	TGTGCCAGCAGCCCATCCTCCGGGACAGGGGGGGATCAGCCCCAGCATTTT	CASSPSSGTGGDQPQHF
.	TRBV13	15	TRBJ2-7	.	TGTGCCAGCAGCTCCCCCAGCGGAGTCTCCTACGAGCAGTACTTC	CASSSPSGVSYEQYF
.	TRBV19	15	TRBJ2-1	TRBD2	TGTGCCAGTAGGGCTAGAGCGGGAGGACCCAATGAGCAGTTCTTC	CASRARAGGPNEQFF
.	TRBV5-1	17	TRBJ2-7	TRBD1	TGCGCCAGCAGCTGGGGGACAGGGGCTACCGCCTCAGGCGAGCAGTACTTC	CASSWGTGATASGEQYF
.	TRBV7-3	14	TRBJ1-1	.	TGTGCCAGCAGCCTTGGACTCCCGAACACTGAAGCTTTCTTT	CASSLGLPNTEAFF
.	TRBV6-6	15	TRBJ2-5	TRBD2	TGTGCCAGCAGTAACGGGAGGGGTCCAAAAGAGACCCAGTACTTC	CASSNGRGPKETQYF
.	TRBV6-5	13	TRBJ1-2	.	TGTGCCAGCAGTCTAGACAGTTCCTATGGCTACACCTTC	CASSLDSSYGYTF
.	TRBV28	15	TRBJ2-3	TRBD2	TGTGCCAGCAGTGTGTCTAGCGGGAGCGCAGATACGCAGTATTTT	CASSVSSGSADTQYF
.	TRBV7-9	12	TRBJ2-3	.	TGTGCCAGCAGTCAGGGCACAGATACGCAGTATTTT	CASSQGTDTQYF
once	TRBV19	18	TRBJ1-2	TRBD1	TGTGCCAGTAGTATAGTAGGGACCACAGGGGCCCGTGGGGATGGCTACACCTTC	CASSIVGTTGARGDGYTF
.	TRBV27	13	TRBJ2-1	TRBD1	TGTGCCAGCAGGGTAGGGGGCAGGAATGAGCAGTTCTTC	CASRVGGRNEQFF
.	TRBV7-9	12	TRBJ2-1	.	TGTGCCAGCAGCGACCAGGGAAATGAGCAGTTCTTC	CASSDQGNEQFF
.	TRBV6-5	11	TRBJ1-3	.	TGTGCCTGTAGCTCTGGAAACACCATATATTTT	CACSSGNTIYF
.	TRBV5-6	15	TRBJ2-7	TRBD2	TGTGCCAGCAGCTTGAGTCTAGCGGGGGGATACGAGCAGTACTTC	CASSLSLAGGYEQYF
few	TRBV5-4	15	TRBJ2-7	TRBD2	TGTGCCAGCAGCTTGGATCTAGCGGGTTCCGGGGAGCAGTACTTC	CASSLDLAGSGEQYF
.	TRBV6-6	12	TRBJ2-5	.	TGTGCCAGCAGGGCAGGGATGGAGACCCAGTACTTC	CASRAGMETQYF
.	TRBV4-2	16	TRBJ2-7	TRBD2	TGTGCCAGCAGCCATTTAGCGGGAGGGAGCTCCTACGAGCAGTACTTC	CASSHLAGGSSYEQYF
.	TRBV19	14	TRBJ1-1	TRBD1	TGTGCCAGTAGATTGGACAGGGTGAACACTGAAGCTTTCTTT	CASRLDRVNTEAFF
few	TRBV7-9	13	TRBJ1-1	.	TGTGCCAGCAGCTTAATAGTGAACACTGAAGCTTTCTTT	CASSLIVNTEAFF
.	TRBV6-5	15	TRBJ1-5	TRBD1	TGTGCCAGCAGTATGGACAGGGGTGGCAATCAGCCCCAGCATTTT	CASSMDRGGNQPQHF
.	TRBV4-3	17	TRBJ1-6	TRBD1	TGCGCCAGCAGTCTTGTCGGGACAGGGCGTAATAATTCACCCCTCCACTTT	CASSLVGTGRNNSPLHF
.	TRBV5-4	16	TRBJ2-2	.	TGTGCCAGCAGCCCCCGGGACTGGGTGAACACCGGGGAGCTGTTTTTT	CASSPRDWVNTGELFF
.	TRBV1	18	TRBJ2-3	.	TGCACCAGCAGCCAAGAGAGGTCCCCACTATGGGGCACAGATACGCAGTATTTT	CTSSQERSPLWGTDTQYF
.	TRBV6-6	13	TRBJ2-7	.	TGTGCCAGCAGTTACTCGTTAGCCTACGAGCAGTACTTC	CASSYSLAYEQYF
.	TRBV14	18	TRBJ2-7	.	TGTGCCAGCAGCCCACCCGGAGCGGGCGTCCTTCCCACTAGAGAGCAGTACTTC	CASSPPGAGVLPTREQYF
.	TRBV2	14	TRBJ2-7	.	TGTGCCAGCAGTGGGGCGGGTTTCCCCTACGAGCAGTACTTC	CASSGAGFPYEQYF
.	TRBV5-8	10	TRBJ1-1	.	TGTGCCAGCAGCTTATATGAAGCTTTCTTT	CASSLYEAFF
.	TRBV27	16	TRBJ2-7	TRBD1	TGTGCCAGCACCCCAGGGGGTCGCCAACTGAGGGACGAGCAGTACTTC	CASTPGGRQLRDEQYF
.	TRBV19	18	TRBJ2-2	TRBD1	TGTGCCAGTAGTATACCCCCTGGGACAGGGGTGAACACCGGGGAGCTGTTTTTT	CASSIPPGTGVNTGELFF
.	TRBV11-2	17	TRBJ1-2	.	TGTGCCAGCAGCTTAGACCCCCCGGGACACACTAACTATGGCTACACCTTC	CASSLDPPGHTNYGYTF
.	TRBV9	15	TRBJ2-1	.	TGTGCCAGCACCAATAGCGGAACCCTTTACAATGAGCAGTTCTTC	CASTNSGTLYNEQFF
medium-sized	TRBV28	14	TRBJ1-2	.	TGTGCCAGCAGAGTACCCGGGGTACAATATGGCTACACCTTC	CASRVPGVQYGYTF
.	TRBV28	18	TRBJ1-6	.	TGTGCCAGCAGTTTACCGACGGAGGGAACCTCCTATAATTCACCCCTCCACTTT	CASSLPTEGTSYNSPLHF
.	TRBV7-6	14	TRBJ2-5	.	TGTGCCAGCAGCTTTCTGGGTCCGGGAGAGACCCAGTACTTC	CASSFLGPGETQYF